These 6 T cell receptor beta chains share one sample of origin, sequenced in a study of shared clonotypes between healthy human individuals. Measured with immunoSEQ multiplex PCR; TCRdb has only the in-frame clones, and not every one. The data show roughly 2 million clones, almost 96% seen once. The specimen sequenced was naive CD4+ T cells sorted from blood. The subset denotes: CD45RA+ positively selected. The receptors shown here come from a young man in good health.

A note on this clone: This specimen includes other DNA sequences encoding the same CDR3. The CDR3 loop reads CASSLRISGANVLTF. CDR3 sequence (DNA): TGTGCCAGCAGTTTAAGGATCTCTGGGGCCAACGTCCTGACTTTC. The chain links TRBV28 to TRBJ2-6; D unresolved. CDR1 MDHEN and CDR2 SYDVKM come from the germline V gene. V was shortened by 2 bases and J by 0 bases, with 5 bases between the two germline ends. This CDR3 contains 15 residues.

The rearrangement joins TRBV6-5 to TRBJ2-7, with a possible D match to TRBD2 (6 bases). Germline V gives CDR1 MNHEY, CDR2 SVGAGI. The V and J ends lost 4 bases and 0 bases respectively, with 10 bases between them. CDR3 length: 14 amino acids. CDR3 in DNA: TGTGCCAGCAGTTCCGGGACTGCCTCCTACGAGCAGTACTTC. Encoded protein: CASSSGTASYEQYF.

This clone has just one count. V gene TRBV5-1 combines with J gene TRBJ2-7, with unresolved D. The CDR3 sequence is 15 residues long. Trimming cost V 0 bases and J 2 bases, with 12 bases left between them. Germline assignment: CDR1 SGHRS and CDR2 YFSETQ. CDR3: CASSLAGGEPYEQYF. The CDR3 nucleotides are TGCGCCAGCAGCTTGGCTGGCGGCGAGCCCTACGAGCAGTACTTC.

The rearrangement links TRBV14 to TRBJ2-7; maybe TRBD1 (6 bases). The CDR3 length is 17 residues. Per germline, CDR1 SGHDN and CDR2 FVKESK. Trimming took off 0 bases at V and 0 bases at J, with 15 bases between the two ends. The CDR3 reads CASSQDRGTFSSYEQYF. CDR3 in DNA: TGTGCCAGCAGCCAAGATCGAGGGACATTTTCCTCCTACGAGCAGTACTTC.

This rearrangement joins TRBV7-9 to TRBJ2-7; the D call may be TRBD1 or TRBD2 (5 bases each). Trimming pared 3 bases from V and 3 bases from J, leaving 15 bases between. Germline V gives CDR1 SEHNR, CDR2 FQNEAQ (reference sequence). The CDR3 runs to 15 residues. The CDR3 DNA follows: TGTGCCAGCAGCTTCGTGTGGGGACGGGGCTACGAGCAGTACTTC. Amino acid sequence: CASSFVWGRGYEQYF.

This clone was recorded once. This chain connects TRBV21-1 to TRBJ2-7; the D segment call TRBD2 is taken from the table without a DNA check. TRBV21-1 is recorded as a pseudogene. This CDR3 is built from 15 residues. The CDR3 reads CASTDGTSGDYEQYF. The CDR3 DNA reads TGTGCCAGCACCGACGGGACTAGCGGTGACTACGAGCAGTACTTC.